This T cell receptor beta chain was obtained from a study of T cells in Graves' hyperthyroidism and ophthalmopathy. The study, taken as a whole, reports: The majority of expanded thyroid clonotypes above 0.001 also appeared in blood. Stable hyperthyroidism was separated from ophthalmopathy by a model based on 13 V-J features.

This clonotype appeared many times. Its cognate antigen is unknown. Germline CDR1 reads WSHSY; CDR2 reads SAAADI. The CDR3 is made up of 14 amino acids. V was trimmed by 4 bases and J by 1 base, leaving 10 bases between them. Uncontrolled infection, other autoimmune disease, pregnancy or lactation barred patients from enrollment. The source material, RNA transcripts, was used to amplify TCR beta CDR3 regions. A first-round RT-PCR of the TCR CDR3 used the HTBI primer set. TCRdb independently ran MiXCR on the multiplex PCR reads; one entry per CDR3 protein. The data contain 540,000 or so distinct CDR3 sequences, around 42% of them seen just once; the ten biggest clones take up 15% to 20%.

This TCR was recovered from an adult woman with Graves' disease, either hyperthyroidism or ophthalmopathy (not recorded which). The chain has TRBV10-2 and TRBJ1-1; unclear D gene. Input material: peripheral blood or thyroid tissue (not recorded which). The CDR3 is CASSGSLSNTEAFF. The CDR3 bases are TGCGCCAGCAGTGGGTCGCTCTCGAACACTGAAGCTTTCTTT.